This T cell receptor (beta chain) was profiled in a study of Ad26.COV2.S vaccination and SARS-CoV-2 variants. Across the study: The authors gave Ad26.COV2.S intramuscularly, either once or twice 56 days apart.

The CDR3 extends over 15 amino acids. V lost 1 base and J lost 5; bases outside the gene matches: 4. Germline V CDR1 and CDR2: SQVTM, ANQGSEA. Described treatment: some 19 received Ad26.COV2.S at low or high dose, single or two shots; roughly five received placebo; per-sample allocation not given. All samples were drawn on day 63, counting from the first vaccine or placebo injection. Regarding this clone: Its specificity is unknown.

Sequencing was performed with immunoSEQ multiplex PCR; in TCRdb, only in-frame clones are kept and a portion is missing. The sample carries about 400,000 clones, around 91% recorded once. Regarding the study as a whole: Possible underestimation of total T cell responses by the TCR breadth and depth analyses was noted. Vaccine recipients had higher spike-specific TCR breadth than placebo recipients. Non-spike TCR breadth showed similarity between vaccine and placebo recipients.

The sequenced sample was peripheral blood, obtained in a trial of Ad26.COV2.S vaccine versus placebo. The receptor's source is a person aged 18 to 59 who received the Ad26.COV2.S COVID-19 vaccine or a placebo. The chain uses TRBV29-1 and TRBJ2-3, with TRBD1 matching over 12 bases. CDR3: CSVEGGQGARDTQYF. The CDR3 DNA sequence: TGCAGCGTTGAAGGGGGACAGGGGGCAAGAGATACGCAGTATTTT.